The 18 T cell receptor beta chains below were found in one sample sequenced in a study of cytomegalovirus exposure and HLA in healthy donors (dated by TCRdb to 2015 to 2018). The protocol used for the library was the immunoSEQ multiplex PCR assay. For the multiplex PCR, a mixture combining 60 forward primers for TCR Vbeta segments and 13 reverse primers for TCR Jbeta segments was used. TCRdb retrieved this table from immuneACCESS and kept in-frame rearrangements only. Not all clones are present; in checked studies, unresolved V genes account for under half, and no reason is known for the remainder. For this sample there are 100,000 or so clones; around 80% appear just once. The leading ten clones occupy approximately 2.6% of the sample. The specimen sequenced was PBMCs. Receptors originate from a female donor in good health and CMV-seronegative.

This clone has more than one count but fewer than ten. This rearrangement joins TRBV28 to TRBJ1-2, with D perhaps TRBD1 (5 bases). V was shortened by 2 bases and J by 2 bases, with 6 bases between the two germline ends. From germline, CDR1 is MDHEN and CDR2 SYDVKM. The CDR3 is 13 amino acids. CDR3 amino acids: CASSLQGNYGYTF. In nucleotides, the CDR3 is TGTGCCAGCAGTTTACAGGGAAACTATGGCTACACCTTC.

The chain uses TRBV7-2 and TRBJ2-5; tentative D call: TRBD1 (6 bases). The end of the DNA fits TRBJ2-7 better, so the J call may be wrong. The CDR3 is 14 residues long. CDR1 SGHTA and CDR2 FQGNSA come from the germline V gene. CDR3 bases: TGTGCCAGCAGCCAGGCACAGGGCCTCTACGAGCAGTACTTC. It specifies CASSQAQGLYEQYF.

This chain links TRBV9 with TRBJ2-2; TRBD1 is a possible D gene (5 bases). The germline gives CDR1 SGDLS, CDR2 YYNGEE. V lost 5 bases and J lost 1, with 12 bases in between. The CDR3 consists of 15 residues. The CDR3 loop is CASRPKTGNTGELFF. DNA for the CDR3: TGTGCCAGCAGGCCAAAAACAGGGAACACCGGGGAGCTGTTTTTT.

This chain uses TRBV19 with TRBJ2-3; TRBD1 might be the D (6 bases). CDR1 and CDR2 (germline): LNHDA, SQIVND (reference sequence). Trimming removed 7 bases from V and 3 bases from J, with 17 bases in between. The CDR3 loop spans 15 amino acids. The CDR3 DNA follows: TGTGCCAGTACCAGGGGACCCCTCCCGACAGATACGCAGTATTTT. Its translation: CASTRGPLPTDTQYF.

The chain employs TRBV4-1 and TRBJ1-1, with TRBD1 as a possible D gene (6 bases). The CDR3 is 17 residues long. Trimming stripped 4 bases from V and 8 bases from J, with 26 bases between. CDR1 and CDR2 (germline): MGHRA, YSYEKL. The DNA for the CDR3 is TGCGCCAGCAGCCCCCAACTGGGGGGGCGATTTTTCAGAGAAGCTTTCTTT. Translated: CASSPQLGGRFFREAFF.

The genes are TRBV4-2 and TRBJ2-3; 14 nucleotides match TRBD2. The CDR3 sequence is 16 residues long. V gave up 4 bases and J gave up 7 bases; unmatched junction bases: 7. Germline CDR1 and CDR2: LGHNA and YNFKEQ. The chain's CDR3 is CASSPGLAGGLYTQYF. The CDR3 nucleotides are TGTGCCAGCAGCCCCGGACTAGCGGGGGGACTTTATACGCAGTATTTT.

The chain has TRBV6-6 and TRBJ1-2; 9 nucleotides match TRBD1. CDR3 length equals 14 residues. Germline V gives CDR1 MNHNY, CDR2 SVGAGI (reference sequence). Trimming cost V 5 bases and J 4 bases; bases outside gene matches: 5. Written as DNA, the CDR3 is TGTGCCAGCAGTCCCGGGACAGGGACCTATGGCTACACCTTC. It translates to CASSPGTGTYGYTF.

The J gene is TRBJ1-4, the V gene TRBV4-2; D unclear. The CDR3 is 15 amino acids. Trimming stripped 4 bases from V and 0 bases from J, with 9 bases between. The germline gives CDR1 LGHNA, CDR2 YNFKEQ. CDR3: CASSPPAATNEKLFF. The CDR3 nucleotides read TGTGCCAGCAGCCCCCCGGCGGCAACTAATGAAAAACTGTTTTTT.

DNA of the CDR3: TGTGCCGCTAATTCCCATACCCTCTCTGGGGCCGGAGCCAACGTCCTGACTTTC. It encodes CAANSHTLSGAGANVLTF. The rearrangement links TRBV6-9 to TRBJ2-6; TRBD1 is a possible D gene (5 bases). Germline V gene sequence: CDR1 MNHGY, CDR2 SVAAGI. There are 18 residues in the CDR3. The germline V and J ends were trimmed by 11 bases and 7 bases, with 30 bases remaining between them.

The chain recombines TRBV6-5 with TRBJ1-2, with unresolved D. The CDR3 loop spans 16 amino acids. Trimming removed 0 bases at V and 8 bases at J, with 19 bases between. CDR1 is MNHEY and CDR2 is SVGAGI in the germline V gene. Here the CDR3 DNA reads TGTGCCAGCAGTTACTCTTCTGCAGTCCCCTACGGGGGCTACACCTTC. This codes for CASSYSSAVPYGGYTF.

This chain links TRBV19 with TRBJ2-1; D call uncertain. From germline, CDR1 is LNHDA and CDR2 SQIVND (reference sequence). The CDR3 is 15 amino acids. The V end lost 3 bases, the J end lost 0 bases, and 9 bases lay between the germline ends. Here the CDR3 DNA reads TGTGCCAGTAGTATTGAGCGCAGCTCCTACAATGAGCAGTTCTTC. Protein product: CASSIERSSYNEQFF.

The rearrangement uses TRBV4-1 and TRBJ2-5; 9 bases agree with TRBD1. The DNA end is more similar to TRBJ2-7, so the J call may be wrong. Germline V gene sequence: CDR1 MGHRA, CDR2 YSYEKL. The CDR3 totals 15 residues. CDR3 protein: CASSQADRGEDEQYF. CDR3 sequence (DNA): TGCGCCAGCAGCCAAGCGGACAGGGGAGAGGACGAGCAGTACTTC.

The rearrangement uses TRBV15 and TRBJ2-3; D possibly corresponds to TRBD2 (6 bases). This CDR3 has 15 amino acids. V dropped 3 bases and J dropped 0 bases, with 10 bases sitting between them. The germline V gene encodes CDR1 LNHNV and CDR2 YYDKDF (reference sequence). DNA of the CDR3: TGTGCCACCAGCAGCCGTCGGGGGAGCACAGATACGCAGTATTTT. Its protein is CATSSRRGSTDTQYF. The full variable domain, its missing parts supplied by reference TRBV15 and TRBJ2-3, is DAMVIQNPRYQVTQFGKPVTLSCSQTLNHNVMYWYQQKSSQAPKLLFHYYDKDFNNEADTPDNFQSRRPNTSFCFLDIRSPGLGDTAMYLCATSSRRGSTDTQYFGPGTRLTVL.

The V call is TRBV25-1, the J call TRBJ2-3; D uncertain. Germline V gene lookup returns CDR1 MGHDK and CDR2 SYGVNS. V lost 5 bases, J lost 0 bases, and 15 bases lay in between. This CDR3 is 16 amino acids long. CDR3 amino acids: CASSPLSGPSTDTQYF. In DNA, the CDR3 is TGTGCCAGCAGTCCGCTGTCAGGCCCCAGCACAGATACGCAGTATTTT.

The V and J genes are TRBV13 and TRBJ1-3; TRBD1 aligns across 8 bases. J was trimmed by 2 bases and V by 6 bases; bases with no gene match: 9. Germline V gene data show CDR1 as PRHDT and CDR2 as FYEKMQ (reference sequence). The CDR3 runs 16 residues. The CDR3 DNA sequence: TGTGCCAGCAGGAACAGGGGGTTAGCGGCTGGAAACACCATATATTTT. This encodes CASRNRGLAAGNTIYF.

V is TRBV30 and J is TRBJ1-2; D call uncertain. V was cut by 0 bases and J by 0 bases, with 5 bases left in between. This CDR3 has 13 residues. Germline CDR1 GTSNPN, CDR2 SVGIG (reference sequence). Here the CDR3 DNA reads TGTGCCTGGAGTGTACAGTCTAACTATGGCTACACCTTC. The encoded protein is CAWSVQSNYGYTF. Full variable domain (remainder filled in from reference TRBV30 and TRBJ1-2): SQTIHQWPATLVQPVGSPLSLECTVEGTSNPNLYWYRQAAGRGLQLLFYSVGIGQISSEVPQNLSASRPQDRQFILSSKKLLLSDSGFYLCAWSVQSNYGYTFGSGTRLTVV.

The chain uses TRBV4-2 and TRBJ1-2; D not resolved. V lost 0 bases, J lost 1 base, and 21 bases lay in between. CDR3 length: 19 residues. Germline V gene lookup returns CDR1 LGHNA and CDR2 YNFKEQ. CDR3 sequence reads: CASSQDDVSNERINYGYTF. The CDR3 DNA follows: TGTGCCAGCAGCCAAGATGATGTCTCCAACGAGAGGATTAACTATGGCTACACCTTC.

The chain joins TRBV6-1 to TRBJ2-5; 9 bases line up with TRBD2. CDR1 MNHNS and CDR2 SASEGT come from the germline V gene. The V gene end was trimmed by 3 bases and the J gene end by 5 bases; junction bases not matched to a gene: 4. The length of the CDR3 is 14 residues. The CDR3, as DNA: TGTGCCAGCAGTGAGGGCGGGGGGGCGGAGACCCAGTACTTC. Its protein product is CASSEGGGAETQYF.